What follows are 8 T cell receptor beta chains derived from one specimen sequenced in a study of T cell responses to AZD1222 COVID-19 vaccine (dated by TCRdb to about 2021). The method was the immunoSEQ multiplex PCR assay. The table comes from immuneACCESS by way of TCRdb, which keeps in-frame sequences with V and J called. Part of the clones is missing from these tables; in studies checked, under half for an unresolved V gene and the rest for unknown reasons. Recorded for this sample are 180,000 or so clones; approximately 94% of them occurred a single time. The ten largest make up roughly 0.99% of the sample. The time point label corresponds to: about 28 days (+/-7) after the second vaccine dose. The starting material was peripheral blood, obtained 28 days after the second AZD1222 dose. The receptors were gathered from an adult who received the AZD1222 COVID-19 vaccine.

V is TRBV11-2 and J is TRBJ1-4; maybe TRBD1 (6 bases). The CDR3 has 13 residues. Looked up from germline, CDR1 is SGHAT and CDR2 is FQNNGV. Deletions cut 5 bases from V and 7 bases from J, with 11 bases between. CDR3 DNA sequence: TGTGCCAGCAGCATGGGACACGCTGAAAAACTGTTTTTT. It specifies CASSMGHAEKLFF.

The V and J genes are TRBV6-5 and TRBJ2-7; a weak D match, TRBD1 (5 bases). V was cut by 4 bases and J by 5 bases, with 18 bases left in between. CDR3 length: 15 amino acids. Germline assignment: CDR1 MNHEY and CDR2 SVGAGI. In DNA form, the CDR3 reads TGTGCCAGCAGTTTACCCCAGGGTTTGGGCCACGAGCAGTACTTC. It translates to CASSLPQGLGHEQYF.

This chain joins TRBV10-3 and TRBJ1-1, with 9 bases aligning to TRBD1. V shed 6 bases and J 4 bases; nucleotides not matched to a gene: 6. Germline V gene sequence: CDR1 ENHRY, CDR2 SYGVKD. This CDR3 has 14 residues. For the CDR3, the DNA is TGTGCCATCAGGGGGGCGACAGGGGGCACTGAAGCTTTCTTT. This translates into CAIRGATGGTEAFF.

The rearrangement uses TRBV28 and TRBJ2-5, with D perhaps assigned TRBD1 or TRBD2 (5 bases each). The CDR3 contains 14 residues. Trimming removed 3 bases from V and 3 bases from J, with 11 bases in between. CDR1 is MDHEN, CDR2 SYDVKM, per germline. CDR3 nucleotides: TGTGCCAGCAGTTTCCCCGGGGCTAAAGAGACCCAGTACTTC. It translates to CASSFPGAKETQYF. The full variable domain, its missing parts supplied by reference TRBV28 and TRBJ2-5, is DVKVTQSSRYLVKRTGEKVFLECVQDMDHENMFWYRQDPGLGLRLIYFSYDVKMKEKGDIPEGYSVSREKKERFSLILESASTNQTSMYLCASSFPGAKETQYFGPGTRLLVL.

The sample holds one count of this clone. The chain uses TRBV3-1 (or the pseudogene TRBV3-2) and TRBJ2-1, with 9 nucleotides matching TRBD2. The length of the CDR3 is 16 residues. Germline V gene sequence: CDR1 LGHDT, CDR2 YNNKEL (reference sequence). Trimming removed 10 bases from V and 3 bases from J; junction bases left unmatched: 13. CDR3 nucleotide sequence: TGTGCCACAAGCGGGGGGACTCTGCTAAACTACAATGAGCAGTTCTTC. It encodes CATSGGTLLNYNEQFF.

V is TRBV2 and J is TRBJ2-5, with 12 bases fitting TRBD2. The CDR3 is made up of 15 amino acids. Germline assignment: CDR1 SNHLY and CDR2 FYNNEI. V was pared by 6 bases and J by 4 bases, with 6 bases of the junction left unmatched. The CDR3 protein is CASRTSGGHAETQYF. The CDR3 nucleotides read TGTGCCAGCAGGACTAGCGGGGGCCACGCAGAGACCCAGTACTTC.

The chain couples TRBV5-4 to TRBJ1-2; TRBD1 is a possible D gene (6 bases). Per germline, CDR1 SGHNT and CDR2 YYREEE (reference sequence). The CDR3 is 15 residues long. The V gene lost 4 bases and the J gene lost 4 bases, with 17 bases spanning the gap. In DNA form, the CDR3 reads TGTGCCAGCAGCACAAAGGGGGGCCCCGCCTATGGCTACACCTTC. It encodes CASSTKGGPAYGYTF.

This clone was counted between two and nine times. This chain uses TRBV7-9 with TRBJ1-1, with 9 bases fitting TRBD1. V shed 5 bases, J shed 5 bases, and the junction held 9 bases outside the gene matches. CDR1 is SEHNR, CDR2 FQNEAQ, per germline (reference sequence). CDR3 length: 15 amino acids. The CDR3 is CASSITGGPETEAFF. In DNA form, the CDR3 reads TGTGCCAGCAGCATCACAGGGGGCCCGGAAACTGAAGCTTTCTTT.